A selection of T cell receptor beta chains follows, all from one sample in a study of beta chain features in type 1 diabetes. Sequencing was performed with immunoSEQ multiplex PCR; in TCRdb, only in-frame clones are kept and a portion is missing. This table holds about 260,000 clones, roughly two thirds found once. The sample comprised naive CD4+ T cells from blood. The receptors shown here come from a man aged 30 to 45 in good health. Each CDR3 is given with its conserved first and last residue. Fields, in order: V gene, clone size, J gene, D gene, CDR3 protein, CDR3 DNA. The D gene is left open where the match is weak. The size entry is marked missing in some rows and otherwise reads once, few, many or a size class.

>TRBV11-2|-|TRBJ2-5|TRBD1
CASSFIPGGDGETQYF
TGTGCCAGCAGCTTCATCCCAGGGGGCGATGGAGAGACCCAGTACTTC
>TRBV30|-|TRBJ2-7|TRBD1
CAWSPDRRTYSYEQYF
TGTGCCTGGAGTCCGGACAGGCGAACATACTCCTACGAGCAGTACTTC
>TRBV6-5|-|TRBJ1-2|-
CATRTELPGGYTF
TGTGCCACTCGGACAGAGCTCCCTGGTGGCTACACCTTC
>TRBV29-1|-|TRBJ2-1|-
CSVEAGTLQFF
TGCAGCGTTGAAGCGGGGACTCTACAGTTCTTC
>TRBV19|few|TRBJ2-3|TRBD1
CASSIVRGRGTDTQYF
TGTGCCAGTAGTATAGTTAGGGGGCGCGGCACAGATACGCAGTATTTT
>TRBV25-1|few|TRBJ2-7|-
CASSARVEQYF
TGTGCCAGCAGTGCCAGGGTTGAGCAGTACTTC
>TRBV23-1|-|TRBJ2-2|-
CASSQSAGSTGELFF
TGCGCCAGCAGTCAATCTGCCGGGTCCACCGGGGAGCTGTTTTTT
>TRBV20-1|-|TRBJ2-7|-
CSARANEQYF
TGCAGTGCTAGAGCTAACGAGCAGTACTTC
>TRBV4-3|-|TRBJ2-3|TRBD1
CASSQGQSTDTQYF
TGCGCCAGCAGCCAGGGACAGAGCACAGATACGCAGTATTTT
>TRBV9|-|TRBJ2-1|-
CASSEPGRDFFF
TGTGCCAGCAGCGAACCGGGACGGGATTTTTTCTTC
>TRBV7-2|few|TRBJ2-1|-
CASSLDRIHEQFF
TGTGCCAGCAGCTTAGACAGGATCCATGAGCAGTTCTTC
>TRBV7-8|-|TRBJ2-2|-
CASSPTLGPNTGELFF
TGTGCCAGCAGCCCGACCTTGGGACCGAACACCGGGGAGCTGTTTTTT
>TRBV30|-|TRBJ1-1|-
CAWSALGGSTEAFF
TGTGCCTGGAGTGCATTAGGAGGGAGTACTGAAGCTTTCTTT
>TRBV14|few|TRBJ2-1|-
CASSQRLGRGDEQFF
TGTGCCAGCAGCCAAAGACTGGGCCGCGGCGATGAGCAGTTCTTC
>TRBV7-8|-|TRBJ2-7|-
CASSYRVPYEQYF
TGTGCCAGCAGCTACAGGGTTCCCTACGAGCAGTACTTC
>TRBV18|-|TRBJ2-3|-
CASSMPAMADTQYF
TGTGCCAGCTCAATGCCGGCCATGGCAGATACGCAGTATTTT
>TRBV30|-|TRBJ2-4|-
CAWSGEGRHIQYF
TGTGCCTGGAGTGGGGAAGGGCGGCACATTCAGTACTTC
>TRBV18|-|TRBJ2-5|TRBD1
CASSPGDRVEETQYF
TGTGCCAGCTCACCAGGAGACAGGGTAGAAGAGACCCAGTACTTC
>TRBV18|few|TRBJ2-7|TRBD1
CASSPRGRSAYEQYF
TGTGCCAGCTCACCCAGGGGGCGAAGTGCGTACGAGCAGTACTTC
>TRBV7-9|-|TRBJ1-2|TRBD1
CASSSTGGASGYTF
TGTGCCAGCAGCTCCACAGGGGGCGCGTCCGGCTACACCTTC
>TRBV10-3|few|TRBJ2-6|-
CANQGDYPSGANVLTF
TGTGCCAACCAAGGCGATTACCCCTCTGGGGCCAACGTCCTGACTTTC
>TRBV20-1|few|TRBJ1-1|-
CSASKEAFF
TGCAGTGCTAGTAAGGAAGCTTTCTTT
>TRBV30|-|TRBJ2-5|TRBD2
CAWSGGARETQYF
TGTGCCTGGAGCGGGGGGGCCCGAGAGACCCAGTACTTC
>TRBV7-2|-|TRBJ2-4|-
CASSLDLAKNIQYF
TGTGCCAGCAGCTTGGATCTAGCCAAAAACATTCAGTACTTC
>TRBV4-3|few|TRBJ2-3|-
CASSQDGASTDTQYF
TGCGCCAGCAGCCAAGATGGGGCCAGCACAGATACGCAGTATTTT
>TRBV30|-|TRBJ2-7|-
CAWSVHVTYEQYF
TGTGCCTGGAGTGTACATGTGACCTACGAGCAGTACTTC